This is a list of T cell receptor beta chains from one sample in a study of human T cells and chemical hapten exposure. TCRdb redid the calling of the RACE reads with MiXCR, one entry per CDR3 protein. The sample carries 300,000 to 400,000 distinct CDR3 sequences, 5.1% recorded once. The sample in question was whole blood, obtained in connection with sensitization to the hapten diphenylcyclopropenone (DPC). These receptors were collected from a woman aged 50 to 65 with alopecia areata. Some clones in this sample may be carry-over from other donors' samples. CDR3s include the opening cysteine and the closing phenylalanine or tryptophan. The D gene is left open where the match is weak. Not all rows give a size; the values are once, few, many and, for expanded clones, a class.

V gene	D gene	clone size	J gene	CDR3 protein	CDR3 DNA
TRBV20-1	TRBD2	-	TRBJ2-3	CSASPAGGTDTQYF	TGCAGTGCTAGTCCGGCGGGGGGCACAGATACGCAGTATTTT
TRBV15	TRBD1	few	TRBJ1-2	CATSGGQGVELSYGYTF	TGTGCCACCAGCGGTGGACAGGGGGTGGAACTTTCCTATGGCTACACCTTC
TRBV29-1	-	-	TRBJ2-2	CSVDGRATGELFF	TGCAGCGTTGATGGCAGGGCCACCGGGGAGCTGTTTTTT
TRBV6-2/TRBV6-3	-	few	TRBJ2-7	CASSYPPAWQYF	TGTGCCAGCAGTTACCCCCCAGCCTGGCAGTACTTC
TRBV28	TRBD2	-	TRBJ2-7	CASTGTSGFYEQYF	TGTGCCAGCACCGGGACTAGCGGATTCTACGAGCAGTACTTC
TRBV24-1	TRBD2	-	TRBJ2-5	CAAYPKAGYQETQYF	TGTGCCGCCTACCCAAAAGCGGGGTATCAAGAGACCCAGTACTTC
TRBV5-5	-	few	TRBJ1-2	CASSFGSLPTIGYTF	TGTGCCAGCAGCTTTGGTTCTCTCCCTACTATTGGCTACACCTTC
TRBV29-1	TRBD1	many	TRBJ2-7	CSVWDRGLPYF	TGCAGCGTCTGGGACAGGGGGTTACCTTACTTC
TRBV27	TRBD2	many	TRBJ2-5	CASSLGSGGTETQYF	TGTGCCAGCAGTTTAGGTAGCGGGGGAACTGAGACCCAGTACTTC
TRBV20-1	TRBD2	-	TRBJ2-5	CSAWTSEKTQYF	TGCAGTGCTTGGACTAGTGAGAAGACCCAGTACTTC
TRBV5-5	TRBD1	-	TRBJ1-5	CASSLKQGGNQPQHF	TGTGCCAGCAGCTTAAAGCAGGGGGGCAATCAGCCCCAGCATTTT
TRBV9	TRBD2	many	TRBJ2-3	CASSVGLAGATDTQYF	TGTGCCAGCAGCGTAGGGCTAGCGGGGGCCACAGATACGCAGTATTTT
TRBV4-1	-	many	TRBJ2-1	CASSQDPGPGDEQFF	TGTGCCAGCAGCCAAGATCCCGGCCCGGGGGATGAGCAGTTCTTC
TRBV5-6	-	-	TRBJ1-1	CASSFGTLMNTEAFF	TGTGCCAGCAGCTTCGGAACCCTAATGAACACTGAAGCTTTCTTT
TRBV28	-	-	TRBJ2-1	CASRPPTGALHEQFF	TGTGCCAGCAGACCGCCAACGGGAGCCTTGCATGAGCAGTTCTTC
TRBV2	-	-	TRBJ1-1	CASRGVGDEAFF	TGTGCCAGCAGGGGGGTCGGGGATGAAGCTTTCTTT
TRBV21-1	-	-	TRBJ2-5	CASSKGVTGDQETQYF	TGTGCCAGCAGCAAAGGGGTCACAGGAGACCAAGAGACCCAGTACTTC
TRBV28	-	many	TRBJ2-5	CASREGSRVETQYF	TGTGCCAGCCGGGAAGGAAGCAGGGTAGAGACCCAGTACTTC
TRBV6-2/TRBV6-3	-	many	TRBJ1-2	CASRPTGHYGYTF	TGTGCCAGCAGGCCGACAGGTCACTATGGCTACACCTTC
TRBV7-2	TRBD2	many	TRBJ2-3	CASRSGRGGDTQYF	TGTGCCAGCAGATCCGGTCGGGGGGGAGATACGCAGTATTTT
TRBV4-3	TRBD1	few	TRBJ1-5	CASSQETGVNQPQHF	TGCGCCAGCAGCCAGGAGACAGGGGTGAATCAGCCCCAGCATTTT
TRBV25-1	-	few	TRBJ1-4	CASSESTTMAEKLFF	TGTGCCAGCAGTGAATCAACCACTATGGCGGAAAAACTGTTTTTT
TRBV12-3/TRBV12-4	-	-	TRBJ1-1	CASSFPGGVNTEAFF	TGTGCCAGCAGTTTCCCGGGGGGGGTGAACACTGAAGCTTTCTTT
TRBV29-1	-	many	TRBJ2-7	CSVTELEDYEQYF	TGCAGCGTCACGGAACTAGAGGATTACGAGCAGTACTTC
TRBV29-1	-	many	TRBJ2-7	CSVGMDAYEQYF	TGCAGCGTTGGAATGGACGCCTACGAGCAGTACTTC
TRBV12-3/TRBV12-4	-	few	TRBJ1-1	CASSLERRTEAFF	TGTGCCAGCAGTTTAGAAAGGCGGACTGAAGCTTTCTTT
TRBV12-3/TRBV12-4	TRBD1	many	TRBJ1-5	CASSLQGAGGNQPQHF	TGTGCCAGCAGTTTACAGGGGGCTGGAGGCAATCAGCCCCAGCATTTT
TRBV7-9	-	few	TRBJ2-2	CASTLTGELFF	TGTGCCAGCACCCTCACCGGGGAGCTGTTTTTT
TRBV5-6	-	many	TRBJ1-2	CASSPDSNYGYTF	TGTGCCAGCAGCCCGGACAGTAACTATGGCTACACCTTC
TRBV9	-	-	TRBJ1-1	CASSVERTEAFF	TGTGCCAGCAGCGTAGAGAGGACTGAAGCTTTCTTT
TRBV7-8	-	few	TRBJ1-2	CASSLLPGTYGYTF	TGTGCCAGCAGCCTCCTTCCAGGGACCTATGGCTACACCTTC
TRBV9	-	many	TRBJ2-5	CASSVGPPQETQYF	TGTGCCAGCAGCGTAGGACCTCCCCAAGAGACCCAGTACTTC
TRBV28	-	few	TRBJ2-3	CASNSRGGTDTQYF	TGTGCCAGCAATTCTAGGGGAGGTACAGATACGCAGTATTTT
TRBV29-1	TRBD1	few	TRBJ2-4	CSVYRGNNIQYF	TGCAGCGTGTACAGGGGGAATAACATTCAGTACTTC
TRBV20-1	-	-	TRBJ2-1	CSARGRETYNEQFF	TGCAGTGCTAGGGGCAGGGAAACCTACAATGAGCAGTTCTTC
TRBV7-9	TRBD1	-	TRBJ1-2	CASSSNIAGQDNYGYTF	TGTGCCAGCAGCTCCAATATCGCGGGACAGGACAACTATGGCTACACCTTC
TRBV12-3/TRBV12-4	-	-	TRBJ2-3	CASLPGFADTQYF	TGTGCCAGCTTACCGGGATTCGCAGATACGCAGTATTTT
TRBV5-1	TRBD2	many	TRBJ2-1	CASSLDSGRWDEQFF	TGCGCCAGCAGCTTGGATAGCGGGAGATGGGATGAGCAGTTCTTC
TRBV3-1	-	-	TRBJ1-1	CASSLELGLNTEAFF	TGTGCCAGCAGCCTCGAATTAGGCCTGAACACTGAAGCTTTCTTT
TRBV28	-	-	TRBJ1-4	CASSRNPTNEKLFF	TGTGCCAGCAGCCGCAATCCAACTAATGAAAAACTGTTTTTT
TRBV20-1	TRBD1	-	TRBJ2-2	CSAPGTGVSGELFF	TGCAGTGCCCCCGGGACAGGGGTTTCCGGGGAGCTGTTTTTT
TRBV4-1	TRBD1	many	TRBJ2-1	CASSQVPGQTYNEQFF	TGCGCCAGCAGCCAAGTTCCGGGACAGACCTACAATGAGCAGTTCTTC
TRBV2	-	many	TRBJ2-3	CASSEETLGGTQYF	TGTGCCAGCAGTGAAGAAACCCTGGGTGGTACGCAGTATTTT
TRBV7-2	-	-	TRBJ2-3	CASTSRGTDTQYF	TGTGCCAGCACCAGCCGAGGCACAGATACGCAGTATTTT
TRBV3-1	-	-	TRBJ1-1	CASSPMDGIGAFF	TGTGCCAGCAGCCCCATGGACGGGATCGGTGCTTTCTTT
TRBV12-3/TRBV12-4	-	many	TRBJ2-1	CASSSGSGRDNEQFF	TGTGCCAGCAGTTCCGGGAGCGGGCGGGACAATGAGCAGTTCTTC
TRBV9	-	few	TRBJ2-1	CASSVELVGNEQFF	TGTGCCAGCAGCGTAGAACTAGTCGGGAATGAGCAGTTCTTC
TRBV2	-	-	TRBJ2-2	CASSEADKLISPGELFF	TGTGCCAGCAGTGAAGCGGACAAACTGATATCTCCCGGGGAGCTGTTTTTT
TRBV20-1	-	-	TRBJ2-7	CSARVRGRGRNEQYF	TGCAGTGCTAGAGTTCGAGGCAGGGGGAGGAACGAGCAGTACTTC
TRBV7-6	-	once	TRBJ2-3	CASSLLRAPTDTQYF	TGTGCCAGCAGCTTACTACGAGCTCCCACAGATACGCAGTATTTT
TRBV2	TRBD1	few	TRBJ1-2	CASSERWQGARRYYGYTF	TGTGCCAGCAGTGAACGGTGGCAGGGGGCGCGTCGGTACTATGGCTACACCTTC
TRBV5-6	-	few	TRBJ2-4	CASSFALAKNIQYF	TGTGCCAGCAGCTTTGCACTAGCCAAAAACATTCAGTACTTC
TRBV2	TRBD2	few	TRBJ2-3	CASRSLAGGSTDTQYF	TGTGCCAGCAGATCCTTAGCGGGGGGCAGCACAGATACGCAGTATTTT
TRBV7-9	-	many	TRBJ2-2	CASSLVSDTGELFF	TGTGCCAGCAGCTTAGTCTCAGACACCGGGGAGCTGTTTTTT
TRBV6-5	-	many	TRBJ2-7	CASSTDGGTYEQYF	TGTGCCAGCAGTACCGATGGGGGCACCTACGAGCAGTACTTC
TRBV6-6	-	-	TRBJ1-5	CASSFEAQPQHF	TGTGCCAGCAGTTTTGAGGCTCAGCCCCAGCATTTT
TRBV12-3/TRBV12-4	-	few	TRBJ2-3	CASSTTGYRDTQYF	TGTGCCAGCAGTACAACAGGGTACCGGGATACGCAGTATTTT
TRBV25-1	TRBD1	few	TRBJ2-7	CASPEEGTDYSTSYEQYF	TGTGCCAGCCCCGAGGAAGGGACAGATTATAGTACCTCCTACGAGCAGTACTTC
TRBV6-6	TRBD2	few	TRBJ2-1	CASSYPLPLAGAISEQFF	TGTGCCAGCAGTTACCCCTTACCGCTAGCGGGAGCGATTAGTGAGCAGTTCTTC